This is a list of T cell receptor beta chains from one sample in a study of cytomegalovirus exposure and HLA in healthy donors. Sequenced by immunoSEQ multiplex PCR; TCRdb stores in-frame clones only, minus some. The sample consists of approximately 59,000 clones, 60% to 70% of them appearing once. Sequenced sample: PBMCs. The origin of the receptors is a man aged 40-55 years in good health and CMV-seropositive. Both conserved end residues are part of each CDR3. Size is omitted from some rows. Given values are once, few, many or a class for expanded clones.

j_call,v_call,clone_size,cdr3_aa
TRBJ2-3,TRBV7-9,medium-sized,CASSLVSGSTDTQYF
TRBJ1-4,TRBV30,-,CAWATQDEKLFF
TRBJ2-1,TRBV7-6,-,CASSLSREGAQFF
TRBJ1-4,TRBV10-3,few,CAISETSGPGVGEKLFF
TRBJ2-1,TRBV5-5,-,CASSLAWLSLAGGWNEQFF
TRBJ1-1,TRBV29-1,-,CSVDHGQSYTEAFF
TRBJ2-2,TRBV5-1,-,CASSLGGIGELFF
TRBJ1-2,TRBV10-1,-,CASSESQGWSGYTF
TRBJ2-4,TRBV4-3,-,CASSQGVTGGDIQYF
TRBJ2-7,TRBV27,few,CASSWREGDEQYF
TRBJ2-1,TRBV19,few,CASYPQAGVQGNEQFF
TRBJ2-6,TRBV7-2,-,CASSPQSSGANVLTF
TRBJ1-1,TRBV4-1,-,CASSPTSGNTEAFF
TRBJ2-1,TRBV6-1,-,CANIPTSGGVHEQFF
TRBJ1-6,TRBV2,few,CASSDPLSGSPLHF
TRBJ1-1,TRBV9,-,CASSSRTGGNTEAFF
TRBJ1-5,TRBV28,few,CASSSERGNQPQHF
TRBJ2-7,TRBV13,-,CASSKTRDTLSYEQYF
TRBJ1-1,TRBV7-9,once,CASSLASGQGTTEAFF
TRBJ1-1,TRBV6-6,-,CASSSGPKAFF
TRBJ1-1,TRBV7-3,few,CASSRTGQGATEAFF
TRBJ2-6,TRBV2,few,CASSQDRGSGANVLTF
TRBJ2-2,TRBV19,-,CASRLAGINTGELFF
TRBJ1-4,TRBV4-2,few,CASSQTRGFGEKLFF
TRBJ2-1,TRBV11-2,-,CASLGLEDEQFF
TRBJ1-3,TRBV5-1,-,CASSAGTGGTLDTIYF
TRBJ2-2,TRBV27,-,CASSLSWTGELFF
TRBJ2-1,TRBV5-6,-,CASSLILAAHNEQFF
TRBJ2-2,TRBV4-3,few,CASSHGTGTGANTGELFF
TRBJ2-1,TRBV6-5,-,CASSYEGERQFF
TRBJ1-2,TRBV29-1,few,CSVEDGFMVQGYTF
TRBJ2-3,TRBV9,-,CASSVDGRGTDTQYF
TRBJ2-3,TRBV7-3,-,CASSLDWRGGLDTQYF
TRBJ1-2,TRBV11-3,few,CASSPGAHGYTF
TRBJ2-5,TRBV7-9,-,CASTGLGVETQYF
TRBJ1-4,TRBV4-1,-,CASSQDQTPQNEKLFF
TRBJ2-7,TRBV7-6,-,CASSFGNKYEQYF
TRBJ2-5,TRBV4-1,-,CASSLGTRDLGETQYF
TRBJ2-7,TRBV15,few,CATSRGMGDTNYEQYF
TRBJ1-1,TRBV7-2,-,CASSLELAGAFF
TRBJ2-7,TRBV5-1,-,CASTEGLAGPYEQYF
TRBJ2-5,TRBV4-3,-,CASSFQTGPETQYF
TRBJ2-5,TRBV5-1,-,CASSLTGLETQYF